A single T cell receptor (beta chain) is shown here with its context. Its cognate antigen is unknown. These data come from a study of cytomegalovirus exposure and HLA in healthy donors. The CDR3 runs to 16 residues. In germline, CDR1 is SGHRS, CDR2 YFSETQ. V lost 6 bases and J lost 5; bases outside the gene matches: 11. Researchers ran the PCR with 60 Vbeta and 13 Jbeta primers. Clones were read by immunoSEQ multiplex PCR, and TCRdb kept only the in-frame ones, dropping some. The sample holds roughly 160,000 clones, roughly four fifths seen once. Regarding the study as a whole: Later findings reportedly placed an Asian-associated ancestry cluster below the roughly 700-donor mean for N-insertions.

This chain links TRBV5-1 with TRBJ2-2; 9 bases match TRBD2. The sequence was obtained from a man aged 40-49 years in good health and CMV-seronegative. The sample comprised PBMCs. CDR3 sequence (DNA): TGCGCCAGCACCTCGGCGGGGGGGGGTCGAACCGGGGAGCTGTTTTTT. Protein product: CASTSAGGGRTGELFF.